The 13 T cell receptor beta chains below all came from one sample that was sequenced in a study of patients and donors after allogeneic stem cell transplantation. One entry per CDR3 protein results from TCRdb running MiXCR on the RT-PCR reads. The data show about 57,000 distinct CDR3 sequences, approximately 12% seen once. The sequencing sample was made of blood, either unsorted or a sorted T cell fraction (not recorded which). These TCRs come from a human donor who was either an allogeneic HSCT recipient or a stem cell or donor lymphocyte infusion donor (not recorded which). It is not recorded whose cells these are; they may come from a transplant donor.

This sequence joins TRBV20-1 and TRBJ1-6, with 10 bases matching TRBD1. This CDR3 contains 17 residues. The V and J ends lost 4 bases and 1 base, in that order; junction bases with no gene match: 7. Germline CDR1 is DFQATT and CDR2 is SNEGSKA (reference sequence). The CDR3 loop is CSATPGTGESYNSPLHF. The CDR3 bases are TGCAGTGCTACCCCCGGGACAGGGGAATCCTATAATTCACCCCTCCACTTT.

J is TRBJ2-7 and V is TRBV12-3 or TRBV12-4; D is possibly TRBD2 (6 bases). The CDR3 runs 15 residues. V was shortened by 5 bases and J by 3 bases, with 17 bases between the two germline ends. The CDR3 DNA reads TGTGCCAGCAGTGATCCACCGGAGGGCCGCTACGAGCAGTACTTC. It is translated as CASSDPPEGRYEQYF.

This clonotype was observed a few times. V gene TRBV20-1 combines with J gene TRBJ2-1; TRBD2 matches at 11 bases. The germline V gene has CDR1 DFQATT and CDR2 SNEGSKA (reference sequence). This CDR3 region has 16 residues. The J segment lost 0 bases and the V segment lost 3 bases, leaving 4 bases of the junction unmatched. CDR3 amino acids: CSAREGLADSYNEQFF. For the CDR3, the DNA is TGCAGTGCTAGGGAGGGACTAGCGGACTCCTACAATGAGCAGTTCTTC.

This clonotype was found many times. The chain's CDR3 is CASSARTGWGNQPQHF. For the CDR3, the DNA is TGTGCCAGCAGCGCCAGGACAGGATGGGGCAATCAGCCCCAGCATTTT. The chain recombines TRBV27 with TRBJ1-5, with TRBD1 identical over 7 bases. J lost 2 bases, V lost 6 bases, and 10 bases had no gene match. Per the germline V gene, CDR1 is MNHEY and CDR2 is SMNVEV (reference sequence). The CDR3 consists of 16 residues.

The table lists this clonotype with a few counts. The chain employs TRBV9 and TRBJ2-5; a possible D gene is TRBD2 (5 bases). Trimming stripped 4 bases from V and 5 bases from J, with 21 bases between. The CDR3 runs to 16 residues. Per germline, CDR1 SGDLS and CDR2 YYNGEE. The CDR3 spells CASSPGRRAGQETQYF. CDR3 DNA sequence: TGTGCCAGCAGCCCGGGTCGGCGGGCCGGCCAGGAGACCCAGTACTTC.

The genes are TRBV5-4 and TRBJ1-1; TRBD1 agrees at 8 bases. CDR3 length: 13 amino acids. The germline CDR1 and CDR2 sequences are SGHNT and YYREEE (reference sequence). Trimming cost V 4 bases and J 4 bases; bases outside gene matches: 3. CDR3 coding DNA: TGTGCCAGCAGCCTGGACAGGGCCACTGAAGCTTTCTTT. This sequence encodes CASSLDRATEAFF.

This clonotype was seen repeatedly, ten times or more. This chain joins TRBV28 and TRBJ2-7; no clear D. There are 12 residues in the CDR3. Trimming stripped 3 bases from V and 6 bases from J, with 9 bases between. The germline gives CDR1 MDHEN, CDR2 SYDVKM. CDR3 in amino acids: CASSFGVGEQYF. The CDR3 DNA sequence: TGTGCCAGCAGTTTTGGGGTGGGCGAGCAGTACTTC.

The V call is TRBV14, the J call TRBJ2-1, with 8 bases fitting TRBD1. V was pared by 4 bases and J by 8 bases, with 10 bases of the junction left unmatched. Germline V CDR1 and CDR2: SGHDN, FVKESK. This CDR3 comprises 15 residues. The DNA of the CDR3 is TGTGCCAGCAGCCTTATCCAGGGGGCGCGCGATGAGCAGTTCTTC. It codes for CASSLIQGARDEQFF.

At least ten counts were recorded for this clonotype. The chain employs TRBV7-9 and TRBJ1-5; TRBD1 might be the D (6 bases). Germline CDR1 reads SEHNR; CDR2 reads FQNEAQ (reference sequence). V lost 4 bases and J 6 bases, leaving 10 bases between the germline ends. The CDR3 length is 13 residues. The DNA of the CDR3 is TGTGCCAGCAGCTCCAGGGGCCTTCAGCCCCAGCATTTT. This encodes CASSSRGLQPQHF.

This clonotype was detected a few times. This chain connects TRBV6-6 to TRBJ2-1; D is unclear. Trimming pared 2 bases from V and 10 bases from J, leaving 3 bases between. CDR1 is MNHNY, CDR2 SVGAGI, per germline (reference sequence). This CDR3 spans 10 amino acids. CDR3 amino acids: CASSYREQFF. The CDR3 DNA reads TGTGCCAGCAGTTACAGGGAGCAGTTCTTC.

The chain is built from TRBV27 and TRBJ1-4; D is perhaps TRBD1 (6 bases). The CDR3 loop spans 14 amino acids. Germline V lookup: CDR1 MNHEY, CDR2 SMNVEV (reference sequence). Trimming pared 5 bases from V and 7 bases from J, leaving 14 bases between. As DNA, the CDR3 is TGTGCCAGCAGTCCCATGAGGACAGCTGAAAAACTGTTTTTT. Amino acid sequence: CASSPMRTAEKLFF.

This clonotype has at least ten counts. The chain uses TRBV15 and TRBJ2-3; D unresolved. Germline assignment: CDR1 LNHNV and CDR2 YYDKDF (reference sequence). V was trimmed by 5 bases and J by 3 bases, leaving 12 bases between them. The CDR3 is 14 amino acids. The chain's CDR3 is CATSEVIGTDTQYF. The CDR3 DNA reads as TGTGCCACCAGCGAAGTCATCGGGACAGATACGCAGTATTTT.

This clonotype was recorded many times. The chain links TRBV12-3 or TRBV12-4 to TRBJ1-1; D may be TRBD1 (6 bases). CDR3 size: 11 residues. Trimming shortened V by 6 bases and J by 7 bases, and 9 bases separated the two germline ends. CDR3 protein: CASSRTDEAFF. The CDR3 region has the DNA TGTGCCAGCAGCCGGACAGATGAAGCTTTCTTT.